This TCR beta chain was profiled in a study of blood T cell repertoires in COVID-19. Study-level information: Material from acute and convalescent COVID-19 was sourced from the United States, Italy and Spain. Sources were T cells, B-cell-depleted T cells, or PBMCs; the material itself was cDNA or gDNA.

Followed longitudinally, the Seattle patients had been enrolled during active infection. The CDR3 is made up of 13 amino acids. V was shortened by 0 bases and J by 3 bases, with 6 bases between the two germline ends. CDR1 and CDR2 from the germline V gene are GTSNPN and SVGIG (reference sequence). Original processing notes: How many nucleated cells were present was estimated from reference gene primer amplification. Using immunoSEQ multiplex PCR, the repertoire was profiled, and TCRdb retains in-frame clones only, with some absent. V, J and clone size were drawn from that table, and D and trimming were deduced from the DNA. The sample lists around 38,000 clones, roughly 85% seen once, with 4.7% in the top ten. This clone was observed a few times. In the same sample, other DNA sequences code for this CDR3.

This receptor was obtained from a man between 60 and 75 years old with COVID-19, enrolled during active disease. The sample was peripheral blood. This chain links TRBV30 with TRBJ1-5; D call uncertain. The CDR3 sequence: CAWSVRDNQPQHF. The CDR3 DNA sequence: TGTGCCTGGAGTGTACGGGACAATCAGCCCCAGCATTTT.